This T cell receptor (beta chain) was captured by sequencing in a study of T cell responses to AZD1222 COVID-19 vaccine (dated by TCRdb to the early 2020s). Study-level background: Because spike-specific TCR depth and breadth did not differ between the two schedules, AZD1222 recipients who got a second dose at roughly 4 weeks were pooled with those who got a second dose at roughly 12 weeks. TCR sequencing covered fewer than 250 trial participants: approximately 200 given two doses of AZD1222 and approximately 26 given two doses of MenACWY control vaccine. Trial participants were enrolled into age subgroups of 18-55, 56-69 and 70-plus years, which contained about 150, 27 and 61 TCR-sequenced participants, respectively. Summary of the overall study and its limitations: Only five or six AZD1222 recipients were SARS-CoV-2 seropositive at baseline, limiting conclusions about previously exposed vaccinees. Vaccine-associated CD4 TCRs spanned the whole spike protein, with dominant responses in regions 160-218 and 743-854. Nearly half of unique spike-specific TCRs reportedly recognized epitopes outside regions mutated in the B.1.351 and B.1.1.7 variants. A significant rise in spike-specific TCR breadth and depth was observed after two AZD1222 doses relative to day 0 and relative to MenACWY recipients. Most participants were white British and females outnumbered males, and the authors suggested that clonal diversity may have been underestimated. The 56-69-year group was small, and its depth increase did not reach significance, likely because of low power. Because no day 14 peak-response samples were available, the repertoires could be characterized only after the peak T cell response.

The sample's time point label, in plain terms: baseline before first vaccination. Vaccinee samples came from UK trials COV001 and COV002, including a single-blind randomized controlled phase 2/3 trial of AZD1222 (ChAdOx1 nCoV-19) in healthy adults. For TCRbeta chain sequencing, PBMC samples were collected from trial participants at day 0 and at day 28 after the second dose. This clone is a singleton in its sample. It lacks a known antigen. Base quality data are lacking; no much larger clone is found one base away. The CDR3 regions of human TCRbeta chains were analyzed by immunosequencing. The authors processed their data as follows. TCRs in the repertoires were matched against a reference library of SARS-CoV-2-specific TCRs that had been generated with the MIRA antigen-specificity platform. Breadth was defined as the fraction of unique TCRs that were SARS-CoV-2-associated. Depth was defined as the fraction of total T cells that were SARS-CoV-2-associated. Each spike-specific TCR was assigned to its reactive spike region and to a CD4 or CD8 class using the MIRA data. Log10-transformed breadth and depth values were compared by one-way ANOVA with Sidak's multiple comparisons tests. The source is immuneACCESS, and TCRdb retained only in-frame sequences with V and J called. Part of the clones is not carried over; for the studies checked, unresolved V genes explain less than half of this, and the remainder is unexplained. The V and J calls and the clone size are those of that table, but D and trimming were determined from the DNA. The sample table records about 84,000 clones; roughly nine tenths of these occur just once. The ten largest clones capture approximately 1.6% of the sample.

This TCR was recovered from an adult in good health. This specimen consisted of peripheral blood, obtained on day 0 of AZD1222 vaccination.

This receptor has the CDR3 CASSLTSTYGYTF. The sequenced DNA is TGTGCCAGCAGCTTAACCAGTACCTATGGCTACACCTTC. Here the chain combines TRBV7-2 and TRBJ1-2; no D segment can be confidently identified. The CDR3 runs 13 amino acids, cysteine and phenylalanine included. Kept here is only the CDR3 DNA, which spans 39 bases and is read in frame from base 1. The germline V gene gives CDR1 as SGHTA and CDR2 as FQGNSA. Between the V and J ends, shortened by 2 bases and 4 bases respectively, the junction contains 8 bases.